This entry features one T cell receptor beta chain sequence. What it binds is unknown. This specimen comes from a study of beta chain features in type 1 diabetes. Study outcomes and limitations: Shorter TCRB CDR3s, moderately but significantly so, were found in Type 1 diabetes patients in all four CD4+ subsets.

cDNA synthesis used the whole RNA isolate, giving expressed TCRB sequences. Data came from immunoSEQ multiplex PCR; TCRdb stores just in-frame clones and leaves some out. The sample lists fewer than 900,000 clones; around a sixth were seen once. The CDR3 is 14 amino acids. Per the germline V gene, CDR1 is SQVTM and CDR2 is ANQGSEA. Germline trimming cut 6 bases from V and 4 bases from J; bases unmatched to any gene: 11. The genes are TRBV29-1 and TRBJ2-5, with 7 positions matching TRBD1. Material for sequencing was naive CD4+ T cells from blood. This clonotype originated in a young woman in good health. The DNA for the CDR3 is TGCAGCGTCAGGACAGGCGGAGGTCGAGAGACCCAGTACTTC. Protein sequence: CSVRTGGGRETQYF.